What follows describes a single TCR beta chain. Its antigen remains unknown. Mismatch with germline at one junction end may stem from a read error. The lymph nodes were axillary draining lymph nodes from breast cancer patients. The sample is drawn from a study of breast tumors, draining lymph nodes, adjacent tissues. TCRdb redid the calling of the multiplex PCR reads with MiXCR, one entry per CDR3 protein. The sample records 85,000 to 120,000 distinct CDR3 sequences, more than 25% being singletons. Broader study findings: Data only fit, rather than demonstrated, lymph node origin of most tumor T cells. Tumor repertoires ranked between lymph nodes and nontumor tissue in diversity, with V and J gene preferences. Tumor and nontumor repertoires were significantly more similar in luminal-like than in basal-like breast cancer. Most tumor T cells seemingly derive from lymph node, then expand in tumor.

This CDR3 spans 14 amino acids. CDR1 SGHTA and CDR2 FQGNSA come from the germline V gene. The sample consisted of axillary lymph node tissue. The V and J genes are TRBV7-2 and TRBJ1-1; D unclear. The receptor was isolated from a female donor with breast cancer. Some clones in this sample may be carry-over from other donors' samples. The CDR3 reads CAGSLLGPNTEAFF. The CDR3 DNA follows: TGTGCCGGCAGCTTACTTGGGCCGAACACTGAAGCTTTCTTT.